A single sample gave rise to the 7 T cell receptor beta chains below, sequenced in a study of blood T cells in healthy people across ages. A second PCR, run for roughly 7 to 12 cycles, used a sample-barcoded 5' primer plus a J-beta primer mix. One entry per CDR3 protein results from TCRdb running MiXCR on the 5' RACE reads. The table has about 570,000 distinct CDR3 sequences, about 27% seen once. The sample also formed part of further work on T cells of mothers and their children.

Sequencing was performed on blood. The receptors shown here come from a boy aged 2 to 10 in good health.

This clonotype has a handful of counts. This sequence joins TRBV10-3 and TRBJ1-6; D is undetermined. This CDR3 is built from 13 residues. CDR1 is ENHRY and CDR2 is SYGVKD in the germline V gene. V was trimmed by 7 bases and J by 7 bases, leaving 11 bases between them. In DNA form, the CDR3 reads TGTGCCATCAATGGTGCCACAAATTCACCCCTCCACTTT. Encoded protein: CAINGATNSPLHF.

The chain links TRBV13 to TRBJ2-5; D possibly uses TRBD1 or TRBD2 (5 bases each). This CDR3 has 14 residues. V was pared by 2 bases and J by 7 bases, with 14 bases between. Germline V gene sequence: CDR1 PRHDT, CDR2 FYEKMQ (reference sequence). The CDR3 spells CASSLPGPGGTQYF. As DNA, the CDR3 is TGTGCCAGCAGCTTACCAGGGCCCGGAGGGACCCAGTACTTC.

The chain carries TRBV5-1 and TRBJ2-7, with D unclear. Germline V gives CDR1 SGHRS, CDR2 YFSETQ. This CDR3 is built from 13 residues. The V end was cut by 1 base, the J end by 3 bases, with 8 bases between. CDR3 region: CASSLTDYYEQYF. CDR3 sequence (DNA): TGCGCCAGCAGCTTGACGGATTACTACGAGCAGTACTTC. Combining the CDR3 with reference TRBV5-1 and TRBJ2-7 gives the whole variable domain KAGVTQTPRYLIKTRGQQVTLSCSPISGHRSVSWYQQTPGQGLQFLFEYFSETQRNKGNFPGRFSGRQFSNSRSEMNVSTLELGDSALYLCASSLTDYYEQYFGPGTRLTVT.

V gene TRBV11-2 combines with J gene TRBJ2-3; D remains ambiguous. The CDR3 covers 16 residues. The V gene's germline CDR1 is SGHAT and CDR2 FQNNGV. V was clipped by 4 bases and J by 3 bases, with 17 bases between them. The CDR3 reads CASSSRPKFETDTQYF. CDR3 coding DNA: TGTGCCAGCAGCTCCCGCCCTAAATTCGAGACAGATACGCAGTATTTT. Looking up the rest from reference TRBV11-2 and TRBJ2-3 gives the full variable domain: EAGVAQSPRYKIIEKRQSVAFWCNPISGHATLYWYQQILGQGPKLLIQFQNNGVVDDSQLPKDRFSAERLKGVDSTLKIQPAKLEDSAVYLCASSSRPKFETDTQYFGPGTRLTVL.

The chain recombines TRBV20-1 with TRBJ1-4; TRBD1 might be the D (5 bases). The V end was cut by 6 bases, the J end by 5 bases, with 16 bases between. CDR1 and CDR2 from the germline V gene are DFQATT and SNEGSKA (reference sequence). CDR3 length equals 14 residues. The CDR3 DNA reads as TGCAGTGCCAGAAAACCGGGACTCAATGAAAAACTGTTTTTT. Translating gives CSARKPGLNEKLFF.

This clonotype was seen a handful of times. V is TRBV7-6 and J is TRBJ2-1; 14 positions agree with TRBD2. This CDR3 has 17 residues. Germline-derived CDR1 and CDR2 are SGHVS and FNYEAQ. Trimming at V came to 3 bases and at J to 7 bases, leaving 8 bases not matched to a gene. The CDR3 here is CASSLGTSGRVGNEQFF. In nucleotides, the CDR3 is TGTGCCAGCAGCTTGGGGACTAGCGGGAGAGTCGGAAATGAGCAGTTCTTC.

The V call is TRBV21-1, the J call TRBJ2-5; whether TRBD1, the table's D call, matches the DNA was not checked. TRBV21-1 counts as a pseudogene. The CDR3 runs 15 residues. CDR3 region: CASSKDFRGQETQYF. CDR3 sequence (DNA): TGTGCCAGCAGCAAAGACTTTAGGGGACAAGAGACCCAGTACTTC.